This T cell receptor (beta chain) was identified in a study of OX40 agonist ivuxolimab in advanced cancers. Sequencing was performed with immunoSEQ multiplex PCR; in TCRdb, only in-frame clones are kept and a portion is missing. This table holds 25,000 to 30,000 clones, about four fifths found once. Regarding this clone: Its antigen is still unknown.

Study-wide results and limits: The specificity for antigen of the expanded peripheral T cells was not determined. Both CD4+ and CD8+ T cell populations in blood had undergone clonal expansion by week 6 at 0.1 to 3.0 mg/kg.

Trimming removed 6 bases at V and 10 bases at J, with 21 bases between. In germline, CDR1 is MNHEY, CDR2 SMNVEV (reference sequence). The CDR3 sequence is 14 residues long. The rearrangement uses TRBV27 and TRBJ1-2, with D possibly TRBD1 on 6 matching bases. The TCR sequence derives from an adult with an advanced solid tumor such as melanoma, head and neck, liver or kidney cancer. The sequenced sample was CD4+ or CD8+ T cells sorted from blood, obtained in a trial of the OX40 agonist ivuxolimab. CDR3 region: CASSNSIGGFDYTF. In nucleotides, the CDR3 is TGTGCCAGCAGCAATTCGATAGGGGGGTTCGACTACACCTTC.